These 25 T cell receptor beta chains originate from one sample sequenced in a study of CD8+CD57+ T cells in acquired aplastic anemia. Profiling that covered TCR beta VDJ and CDR3 relied on genomic DNA as its template. MiXCR, applied by TCRdb to the reads, yields one record per CDR3 protein. The sample lists 150,000 or so distinct CDR3 sequences; around half were seen once. The sequenced patients had an expansion of CD8+CD57+ cells seen by flow cytometry. Sequenced material: sorted CD4+, CD8+, or CD8+CD57+ T cells (not recorded which) from PBMCs. These receptors all come from a human donor with aplastic anemia.

This clonotype has a count of ten or more. The V gene is TRBV5-8, the J gene TRBJ2-4; D is unresolved. Trimming took 5 bases from V and 6 from J, leaving 15 bases between them. The germline V gene has CDR1 SGHTS and CDR2 YDEGEE. The CDR3 is made up of 14 amino acids. The CDR3 sequence: CASRLPVDGNIQYF. DNA for the CDR3: TGTGCCAGCAGGTTGCCCGTGGACGGAAACATTCAGTACTTC.

In this sample, this clonotype turned up many times. V gene TRBV5-1 combines with J gene TRBJ2-1, with TRBD2 matching 9 bases. The CDR3 runs 17 residues. The V and J ends lost 1 base and 7 bases, in that order; junction bases with no gene match: 12. Germline-derived CDR1 and CDR2 are SGHRS and YFSETQ. CDR3 loop: CASSLWPAGGPRNEQFF. The CDR3 DNA reads as TGCGCCAGCAGCTTGTGGCCCGCGGGGGGGCCGAGGAATGAGCAGTTCTTC.

This chain links TRBV7-9 with TRBJ1-1, with TRBD1 as a possible D gene (6 bases). Trimming left V 3 bases short and J 6 bases short, with 14 bases between. Germline values: CDR1 SEHNR, CDR2 FQNEAQ (reference sequence). The length of the CDR3 is 14 residues. CDR3 in DNA: TGTGCCAGCAGCTTTGGGGGCAACCGGGCTGAAGCTTTCTTT. Protein: CASSFGGNRAEAFF. Complete variable domain (other parts from reference TRBV7-9 and TRBJ1-1): DTGVSQNPRHKITKRGQNVTFRCDPISEHNRLYWYRQTLGQGPEFLTYFQNEAQLEKSRLLSDRFSAERPKGSFSTLEIQRTEQGDSAMYLCASSFGGNRAEAFFGQGTRLTVV.

This clonotype was observed many times. The chain carries TRBV20-1 and TRBJ2-3; 9 positions agree with TRBD1. The CDR3 contains 13 residues. Per germline, CDR1 DFQATT and CDR2 SNEGSKA (reference sequence). With V trimmed by 3 bases and J by 3 bases, 1 base remained unmatched. CDR3 nucleotide sequence: TGCAGTGCTAGGGGACAGGGAACAGATACGCAGTATTTT. This translates into CSARGQGTDTQYF.

The chain combines TRBV10-3 with TRBJ2-3; 8 nucleotides agree with TRBD1. The V gene's germline CDR1 is ENHRY and CDR2 SYGVKD. The CDR3 totals 15 residues. V gave up 10 bases and J gave up 1 base; unmatched junction bases: 10. The CDR3 DNA follows: TGTGCCAGCAGCGGTACAGGGGGAGGCACAGATACGCAGTATTTT. This encodes CASSGTGGGTDTQYF.

Note on this clonotype: This CDR3 fails to terminate in the conserved phenylalanine or tryptophan, so it likely reflects a read error. The chain recombines TRBV4-3 with TRBJ2-5; D not certain. V was cut by 1 base and J by 1 base, with 7 bases left in between. The germline gives CDR1 LGHNA, CDR2 YSLEER. The CDR3 loop spans 14 amino acids. CDR3 DNA: TGCGCCAGCAGCCAAGTAGGGTTCCAAGAGACCCAGTACTTA. Its translation is CASSQVGFQETQYL.

In its sample, this clonotype was seen many times. This chain connects TRBV20-1 to TRBJ1-2; TRBD1 aligns across 7 bases. This CDR3 is 12 amino acids long. V gave up 4 bases and J gave up 6 bases; unmatched junction bases: 5. Germline-derived CDR1 and CDR2 are DFQATT and SNEGSKA (reference sequence). The CDR3 bases are TGCAGTGCTACGGACAGGAGGGATGGCTACACCTTC. Translating gives CSATDRRDGYTF.

The chain recombines TRBV4-2 with TRBJ2-5, with 11 bases lining up with TRBD2. V dropped 4 bases and J dropped 0; count of bases not matched to a gene: 10. Germline values: CDR1 LGHNA, CDR2 YNFKEQ. The CDR3 is 18 amino acids. This chain's CDR3 is CASSLGTSGGQNQETQYF. The DNA for the CDR3 is TGTGCCAGCAGCCTTGGGACTAGCGGCGGCCAAAACCAAGAGACCCAGTACTTC.

Worth noting for this clonotype: A much larger clone differs from this one at a single base, so this may be a read error. This likely comes from a read error, as the CDR3 has no conserved phenylalanine or tryptophan at its end. The chain combines TRBV12-3 or TRBV12-4 with TRBJ1-1; possible D gene TRBD1, 6 bases. This CDR3 contains 13 residues. Trimming removed 7 bases from V and 5 bases from J, with 14 bases in between. The CDR3 DNA reads as TGTGCCAGCACCCTACAGGGAAATACTGAAGCTTTCCTT. Amino acids: CASTLQGNTEAFL.

The V gene is TRBV20-1, the J gene TRBJ2-2; 14 bases are a match to TRBD2. V was clipped by 5 bases and J by 2 bases; unmatched bases: 1. The CDR3 loop spans 15 amino acids. Germline CDR1 and CDR2: DFQATT and SNEGSKA (reference sequence). This CDR3 reads CSAGLAGGNTGELFF. CDR3 sequence (DNA): TGCAGTGCTGGACTAGCGGGGGGCAACACCGGGGAGCTGTTTTTT.

The count of this clonotype is one. The chain couples TRBV19 to TRBJ1-1; D gene ambiguous. This CDR3 contains 13 residues. Looked up from germline, CDR1 is LNHDA and CDR2 is SQIVND (reference sequence). V gave up 1 base and J gave up 0 bases, with 3 bases separating them. For the CDR3, the DNA is TGTGCCAGTAGTATAGTTATGAACACTGAAGCTTTCTTT. Amino acids: CASSIVMNTEAFF.

This clonotype occurred many times. This chain joins TRBV7-2 and TRBJ2-2; D is unclear. Trimming removed 1 base from V and 4 bases from J, with 10 bases in between. The CDR3 runs to 15 residues. Germline V gene sequence: CDR1 SGHTA, CDR2 FQGNSA. This CDR3 is CASSLEGKSTGELFF. CDR3 coding DNA: TGTGCCAGCAGCTTAGAAGGGAAGAGCACCGGGGAGCTGTTTTTT.

The chain joins TRBV20-1 to TRBJ2-3; 10 bases match TRBD2. Germline V gives CDR1 DFQATT, CDR2 SNEGSKA (reference sequence). This CDR3 contains 17 residues. V shed 3 bases and J 0 bases; nucleotides not matched to a gene: 9. CDR3: CSASGTSGEPSTDTQYF. As DNA, the CDR3 is TGCAGTGCTAGTGGAACTAGCGGGGAACCTAGCACAGATACGCAGTATTTT.

This clonotype was seen only a few times. CDR3 bases: TGCAGCGTCCGTAAGGGGAATCGAGTAACAGATACGCAGTATTTT. Translation: CSVRKGNRVTDTQYF. The chain uses TRBV29-1 and TRBJ2-3, with D maybe TRBD1 (5 bases). The length of the CDR3 is 15 residues. Germline CDR1 and CDR2: SQVTM and ANQGSEA. V lost 6 bases and J lost 3, with 19 bases in between.

This clonotype has at least ten counts. The chain joins TRBV2 to TRBJ1-5; D remains ambiguous. The germline gives CDR1 SNHLY, CDR2 FYNNEI. V lost 0 bases and J 2 bases, leaving 8 bases between the germline ends. The CDR3 runs 15 residues. This chain's CDR3 is CASSEALMGNQPQHF. In DNA, the CDR3 is TGTGCCAGCAGTGAAGCGCTTATGGGCAATCAGCCCCAGCATTTT.

This clonotype was recorded at least ten times. V gene TRBV20-1 combines with J gene TRBJ2-3; TRBD1 agrees at 10 bases. This CDR3 has 12 amino acids. Germline V lookup: CDR1 DFQATT, CDR2 SNEGSKA (reference sequence). V was pared by 6 bases and J by 6 bases, with 3 bases of the junction left unmatched. The chain's CDR3 is CSAPGQGDTQYF. CDR3 bases: TGCAGTGCCCCGGGACAGGGGGATACGCAGTATTTT.

Worth noting for this clonotype: This may stem from a read error, because a much larger clone lies one nucleotide away. This chain links TRBV5-1 with TRBJ2-2, with D unresolved. Trimming took off 4 bases at V and 7 bases at J, with 14 bases between the two ends. In germline, CDR1 is SGHRS, CDR2 YFSETQ. CDR3 length: 14 residues. CDR3 coding DNA: TGCGCCAGCAGCGCGACGACTGTCAGCGGGGAGCTGTTTTTT. Its translation: CASSATTVSGELFF.

The J gene is TRBJ2-1, the V gene TRBV7-2; 7 nucleotides agree with TRBD1. CDR3 length equals 13 residues. Germline trimming cut 0 bases from V and 10 bases from J; bases unmatched to any gene: 3. CDR1 and CDR2 from the germline V gene are SGHTA and FQGNSA. DNA for the CDR3: TGTGCCAGCAGCTTAGCGACAGGGAACGAGCAGTTCTTC. This gives the protein CASSLATGNEQFF.

DNA of the CDR3: TGTGCCAGCAGCCAAGCTTTGGGGGCGGGTAGGTCCTACAATGAGCAGTTCTTC. As protein: CASSQALGAGRSYNEQFF. The chain links TRBV3-1 to TRBJ2-1; the D gene is possibly TRBD1 (6 bases). Trimming left V 1 base short and J 1 base short, with 17 bases between. Per the germline V gene, CDR1 is LGHDT and CDR2 is YNNKEL (reference sequence). This CDR3 region has 18 residues.

The chain is built from TRBV19 and TRBJ1-1; perhaps TRBD1 as D (5 bases). CDR3 length: 13 amino acids. Germline CDR1 reads LNHDA; CDR2 reads SQIVND (reference sequence). Trimming took 11 bases from V and 4 from J, leaving 17 bases between them. As DNA, the CDR3 is TGTGCCGGCCGGGACCGAGGGTCCACTGAAGCTTTCTTT. Amino acids: CAGRDRGSTEAFF.

The chain employs TRBV27 and TRBJ2-6; D may be TRBD1 (6 bases). This CDR3 is 18 amino acids long. Germline lookup yields CDR1 MNHEY and CDR2 SMNVEV (reference sequence). V lost 5 bases and J lost 0, with 17 bases in between. For the CDR3, the DNA is TGTGCCAGCAGTATCCGGAGACAGGTGATCTCTGGGGCCAACGTCCTGACTTTC. This gives the protein CASSIRRQVISGANVLTF.

This clonotype was counted many times. J is TRBJ2-3 and V is TRBV6-5; no clear D gene. The ends were cut back, 2 bases at V and 0 bases at J, with 12 bases in the middle. The length of the CDR3 is 16 residues. Germline CDR1 MNHEY, CDR2 SVGAGI. The CDR3 is CASSYRSPDSTDTQYF. Here the CDR3 DNA reads TGTGCCAGCAGTTACAGGTCGCCCGACAGCACAGATACGCAGTATTTT.

This clonotype came up a few times. The chain joins TRBV6-1 to TRBJ2-2; TRBD1 matches 8 bases. The germline V gene encodes CDR1 MNHNS and CDR2 SASEGT. V shed 5 bases and J 6 bases; nucleotides not matched to a gene: 14. CDR3 length: 17 residues. CDR3 nucleotide sequence: TGTGCCAGCAGTACGCTACAGGGGGTGGGGATGTCCGGGGAGCTGTTTTTT. It specifies CASSTLQGVGMSGELFF.

In its sample, this clonotype was seen a few times. The chain has TRBV24-1 and TRBJ2-1; D uncertain. Germline V CDR1 and CDR2: KGHDR, SFDVKD. The V and J ends lost 6 bases and 8 bases respectively, with 19 bases between them. This CDR3 has 15 residues. The CDR3 spells CATSYQTLTADEQFF. The CDR3 DNA reads as TGTGCCACCAGTTACCAAACACTAACGGCGGATGAGCAGTTCTTC.

The rearrangement joins TRBV10-3 to TRBJ1-2; D remains unclear. CDR1 ENHRY and CDR2 SYGVKD come from the germline V gene. The CDR3 has 11 residues. The V end lost 8 bases, the J end lost 8 bases, and 12 bases lay between the germline ends. This CDR3 reads CAIGSGEGYTF. As DNA, the CDR3 is TGTGCCATCGGGTCCGGGGAAGGCTACACCTTC.